The clone carrying this T cell receptor beta chain was detected only a few times. The antigen remains undetermined. TCRdb reanalysed the 5' RACE reads using MiXCR and keeps one entry per CDR3 protein. The table shows under 200,000 distinct CDR3 sequences, with around a tenth occurring only once. This sample was included in a study of CD8 T cells in ankylosing spondylitis. Study results and caveats: Seemingly distinctive of ankylosing spondylitis blood was a TCR beta motif formed by eight highly homologous variants.

The CDR3 totals 16 residues. Trimming cost V 4 bases and J 5 bases; bases outside gene matches: 11. Looked up from germline, CDR1 is SGHNT and CDR2 is YYREEE (reference sequence). The source is a male donor with ankylosing spondylitis or in good health (not recorded which). The genes are TRBV5-4 and TRBJ2-3; 9 nucleotides align to TRBD2. The specimen sequenced was blood, either unsorted or a sorted T cell fraction (not recorded which). CDR3 bases: TGTGCCAGCAGCCTCCCGCGGGGGGGCCCGAAAGATACGCAGTATTTT. Its translation: CASSLPRGGPKDTQYF. Complete variable domain (other parts from reference TRBV5-4 and TRBJ2-3): ETGVTQSPTHLIKTRGQQVTLRCSSQSGHNTVSWYQQALGQGPQFIFQYYREEENGRGNFPPRFSGLQFPNYSSELNVNALELDDSALYLCASSLPRGGPKDTQYFGPGTRLTVL.